The 31 T cell receptor beta chains given below trace back to one sample, sequenced in a study of shared clonotypes between healthy human individuals. The method was immunoSEQ multiplex PCR; TCRdb's version includes in-frame clones alone and lacks a portion of them. The sample has 400,000 to 500,000 clones, less than 80% seen once; the top ten hold about an eighth. The sequenced sample was PBMCs. The receptors shown here come from a woman in her thirties or forties in good health. Some clones in this sample may be carry-over from other donors' samples.

In its sample, this clone was seen many times. At the DNA level, this CDR3 is encoded by other sequences in the same sample as well. The chain couples TRBV11-2 to TRBJ1-1; D may be TRBD1 (5 bases). Germline values: CDR1 SGHAT, CDR2 FQNNGV. The CDR3 spans 13 residues. With 5 bases removed from V and 1 base from J, the gap between germline ends came to 8 bases. The chain's CDR3 is CASSPGQNTEAFF. CDR3 nucleotides: TGTGCCAGCAGCCCAGGACAGAACACTGAAGCTTTCTTT.

CDR3 coding DNA: TGTGCCAGCTCACCAGGGGAGGGAGATCAGCCCCAGCATTTT. Translating gives CASSPGEGDQPQHF. This sequence joins TRBV18 and TRBJ1-5; no clear D. Deletions cut 2 bases from V and 5 bases from J, with 10 bases between. Looked up from germline, CDR1 is KGHSH and CDR2 is LQKENI. CDR3 size: 14 residues.

The genes are TRBV6-1 and TRBJ1-1; tentative D call: TRBD1 (6 bases). This CDR3 comprises 14 residues. Germline V gives CDR1 MNHNS, CDR2 SASEGT. V lost 4 bases and J 1 base, leaving 10 bases between the germline ends. The CDR3 here is CASSAGQTNTEAFF. The CDR3 coding sequence is TGTGCCAGCAGTGCCGGACAGACGAACACTGAAGCTTTCTTT.

The CDR3 spells CASTRAGVYSYEQYF. Here the CDR3 DNA reads TGTGCCAGCACCCGCGCAGGGGTTTACTCCTACGAGCAGTACTTC. The chain joins TRBV28 to TRBJ2-7, with TRBD1 as a possible D gene (6 bases). V was pared by 7 bases and J by 0 bases, with 16 bases between. Germline assignment: CDR1 MDHEN and CDR2 SYDVKM. The CDR3 totals 15 residues.

The genes are TRBV6-6 and TRBJ1-2; 9 nucleotides agree with TRBD1. This CDR3 region has 15 residues. The V and J ends lost 2 bases and 2 bases, in that order; junction bases with no gene match: 3. CDR1 and CDR2 from the germline V gene are MNHNY and SVGAGI (reference sequence). The CDR3 region is CASSYGTGRNYGYTF. CDR3 nucleotide sequence: TGTGCCAGCAGTTACGGGACAGGGAGGAACTATGGCTACACCTTC.

This clone was detected ten times or more. The rearrangement uses TRBV6-5 and TRBJ1-3; tentative D call: TRBD1 (5 bases). The CDR3 is 16 amino acids. Germline-derived CDR1 and CDR2 are MNHEY and SVGAGI. With 2 bases removed from V and 0 bases from J, the gap between germline ends came to 11 bases. CDR3 residues: CASSYGAGSSGNTIYF. DNA for the CDR3: TGTGCCAGCAGTTACGGGGCAGGGAGCTCTGGAAACACCATATATTTT.

This rearrangement joins TRBV29-1 to TRBJ2-3, with D hard to call. Trimming took off 5 bases at V and 4 bases at J, with 16 bases between the two ends. This CDR3 is built from 14 residues. Germline V gene lookup returns CDR1 SQVTM and CDR2 ANQGSEA. The CDR3 region is CSVTLFVGPDTQYF. CDR3 sequence (DNA): TGCAGCGTTACCCTCTTCGTTGGGCCAGATACGCAGTATTTT.

This sequence joins TRBV18 and TRBJ2-5; 8 bases are a match to TRBD2. This CDR3 is 14 amino acids long. CDR1 is KGHSH and CDR2 is LQKENI in the germline V gene. J gave up 3 bases and V 2 bases, and 2 bases lay outside the gene matches. The CDR3: CASSPISGKETQYF. The CDR3 region has the DNA TGTGCCAGCTCACCAATTAGCGGGAAAGAGACCCAGTACTTC.

The J gene is TRBJ1-5, the V gene TRBV5-1; 7 bases are a match to TRBD1. The CDR3 totals 14 residues. The V segment lost 4 bases and the J segment 4 bases; nucleotides outside the gene matches: 5. Germline V gene sequence: CDR1 SGHRS, CDR2 YFSETQ. CDR3 loop: CASSEGTVNQPQHF. The CDR3 bases are TGCGCCAGCAGCGAAGGGACAGTTAATCAGCCCCAGCATTTT.

V usage is TRBV6-1 and J usage is TRBJ2-7; perhaps D is TRBD1 or TRBD2 (5 bases each). Per the germline V gene, CDR1 is MNHNS and CDR2 is SASEGT. This CDR3 region has 16 residues. Trimming cost V 2 bases and J 0 bases, with 14 bases left between them. CDR3 in DNA: TGTGCCAGCAGTGAACCGGGACCCAGGAGCTCCTACGAGCAGTACTTC. Translated, it gives CASSEPGPRSSYEQYF.

The chain combines TRBV29-1 with TRBJ2-2; D is possibly TRBD1 (5 bases). CDR3 length: 14 residues. CDR1 is SQVTM and CDR2 is ANQGSEA in the germline V gene. V was pared by 3 bases and J by 3 bases, with 11 bases between. The CDR3 loop reads CSVDLGAYTGELFF. DNA of the CDR3: TGCAGCGTTGATTTAGGGGCTTACACCGGGGAGCTGTTTTTT.

This clone was seen only once. The CDR3 sequence is CSTGMETQYF. CDR3 in DNA: TGCAGCACAGGGATGGAGACCCAGTACTTC. The chain employs TRBV29-1 and TRBJ2-5; a weak D match, TRBD1 (6 bases). The CDR3 length is 10 residues. Germline values: CDR1 SQVTM, CDR2 ANQGSEA. The V end was cut by 8 bases, the J end by 5 bases, with 9 bases between.

This clone was observed a handful of times. The genes are TRBV4-1 and TRBJ2-7; 7 nucleotides agree with TRBD1. The CDR3 has 16 amino acids. The V gene's germline CDR1 is MGHRA and CDR2 YSYEKL. V dropped 0 bases and J dropped 0; count of bases not matched to a gene: 5. CDR3 residues: CASSQDQTGTSYEQYF. As DNA, the CDR3 is TGCGCCAGCAGCCAAGATCAGACAGGGACCTCCTACGAGCAGTACTTC.

This clone was observed a handful of times. V is TRBV25-1 and J is TRBJ2-7; D not resolved. CDR1 is MGHDK and CDR2 is SYGVNS in the germline V gene. Deletions cut 6 bases from V and 5 bases from J, with 14 bases between. The CDR3 has 13 amino acids. CDR3 sequence reads: CASRGNSNHEQYF. CDR3 nucleotide sequence: TGTGCCAGCAGAGGAAATTCTAATCACGAGCAGTACTTC.

The V call is TRBV27, the J call TRBJ2-7; 10 bases fit TRBD1. V gave up 0 bases and J gave up 6 bases; unmatched junction bases: 2. The CDR3 is made up of 14 amino acids. Per the germline V gene, CDR1 is MNHEY and CDR2 is SMNVEV (reference sequence). The CDR3 protein is CASSLSGQGREQYF. CDR3 DNA: TGTGCCAGCAGTTTATCGGGACAGGGGCGCGAGCAGTACTTC.

This sequence joins TRBV5-1 and TRBJ1-4, with D tentatively TRBD1 (6 bases). The germline V and J ends were trimmed by 0 bases and 6 bases, with 9 bases remaining between them. The CDR3 consists of 14 residues. Looked up from germline, CDR1 is SGHRS and CDR2 is YFSETQ. Here the CDR3 reads CASSLVGGDEKLFF. Here the CDR3 DNA reads TGCGCCAGCAGCTTGGTAGGGGGTGATGAAAAACTGTTTTTT.

Here the CDR3 DNA reads TGTGCCAGCAGTGCGGCTAGCGGCTACGAGCAGTACTTC. This sequence encodes CASSAASGYEQYF. The chain couples TRBV2 to TRBJ2-7; 7 nucleotides match TRBD2. Germline CDR1 SNHLY, CDR2 FYNNEI. This CDR3 is built from 13 residues. Losses at the gene ends were 4 bases for V and 3 bases for J; bases not matched to a gene: 3.

The chain joins TRBV10-3 to TRBJ2-2; D possibly corresponds to TRBD1 (6 bases). The V gene's germline CDR1 is ENHRY and CDR2 SYGVKD. The CDR3 runs to 15 residues. V was pared by 5 bases and J by 5 bases, with 15 bases between. The CDR3 reads CAISNSGESTGELFF. The CDR3 nucleotides are TGTGCCATCAGTAATTCAGGGGAAAGTACCGGGGAGCTGTTTTTT.

The rearrangement uses TRBV18 and TRBJ1-4, with a possible D match to TRBD1 (6 bases). The CDR3 sequence is 15 residues long. Germline V gene lookup returns CDR1 KGHSH and CDR2 LQKENI. V was trimmed by 4 bases and J by 5 bases, leaving 14 bases between them. The CDR3 reads CASSLRTEENEKLFF. CDR3 nucleotide sequence: TGTGCCAGCTCACTTAGGACAGAAGAAAATGAAAAACTGTTTTTT. The full variable domain, rest sourced from reference TRBV18 and TRBJ1-4, is NAGVMQNPRHLVRRRGQEARLRCSPMKGHSHVYWYRQLPEEGLKFMVYLQKENIIDESGMPKERFSAEFPKEGPSILRIQQVVRGDSAAYFCASSLRTEENEKLFFGSGTQLSVL.

V and J are TRBV6-4 and TRBJ2-3, with D unclear. CDR1 MRHNA and CDR2 SNTAGT come from the germline V gene. V dropped 2 bases and J dropped 4 bases, with 10 bases sitting between them. The CDR3 covers 14 residues. The CDR3, as DNA: TGTGCCAGCAGTGACAAGGCAGAGGCAGATACGCAGTATTTT. Protein sequence: CASSDKAEADTQYF.

This chain's CDR3 is CASSGALEGNTIYF. In DNA form, the CDR3 reads TGTGCCAGCAGCGGTGCCTTGGAGGGAAACACCATATATTTT. The V and J genes are TRBV5-4 and TRBJ1-3; unclear D gene. The CDR3 loop spans 14 amino acids. Germline V gene sequence: CDR1 SGHNT, CDR2 YYREEE (reference sequence). Trimming removed 4 bases from V and 4 bases from J, with 12 bases in between.

A note on this clone: Other DNA sequences of this sample code for an identical CDR3. The genes are TRBV5-1 and TRBJ1-1; D remains unclear. CDR1 SGHRS and CDR2 YFSETQ come from the germline V gene. V dropped 3 bases and J dropped 0 bases, with 6 bases sitting between them. The length of the CDR3 is 13 residues. The chain's CDR3 is CASSSDMNTEAFF. Written as DNA, the CDR3 is TGCGCCAGCAGCTCGGATATGAACACTGAAGCTTTCTTT.

The rearrangement joins TRBV6-5 to TRBJ1-2, with D unclear. Per germline, CDR1 MNHEY and CDR2 SVGAGI. This CDR3 is built from 16 residues. V lost 4 bases and J lost 1, with 16 bases in between. CDR3 nucleotide sequence: TGTGCCAGCAGTTCGGCCAGCTTTCTTTTTAACTATGGCTACACCTTC. Its protein is CASSSASFLFNYGYTF.

In regard to this clone: One base away lies a much larger clone, so this may be a sequencing read error. The gene calls are TRBV11-2 and TRBJ2-3, with D unresolved. This CDR3 is 13 amino acids long. Germline V gives CDR1 SGHAT, CDR2 FQNNGV. V was pared by 1 base and J by 4 bases, with 6 bases between. The CDR3 sequence is CASSLGAADTQYF. The CDR3 DNA sequence: TGTGCCAGCAGCTTAGGGGCGGCAGATACGCAGTATTTT. Together with reference TRBV11-2 and TRBJ2-3, the CDR3 gives the full variable domain: EAGVAQSPRYKIIEKRQSVAFWCNPISGHATLYWYQQILGQGPKLLIQFQNNGVVDDSQLPKDRFSAERLKGVDSTLKIQPAKLEDSAVYLCASSLGAADTQYFGPGTRLTVL.

The J gene is TRBJ2-1, the V gene TRBV28, with 7 positions matching TRBD2. With V trimmed by 4 bases and J by 9 bases, 15 bases remained unmatched. This CDR3 is built from 16 residues. In germline, CDR1 is MDHEN, CDR2 SYDVKM. The CDR3 DNA sequence: TGTGCCAGCAGTTCTAGCGGCCCCGCCGGAATGGGTGAGCAGTTCTTC. Encoded protein: CASSSSGPAGMGEQFF.

This chain connects TRBV5-1 to TRBJ2-1, with 10 bases fitting TRBD2. The V and J ends lost 4 bases and 7 bases, in that order; junction bases with no gene match: 11. CDR1 and CDR2 from the germline V gene are SGHRS and YFSETQ. The CDR3 spans 16 residues. CDR3 amino acids: CASSPLRGAGGNEQFF. CDR3 DNA: TGCGCCAGCAGCCCACTGAGAGGAGCGGGAGGGAATGAGCAGTTCTTC.

This chain joins TRBV6-5 and TRBJ2-3; D gene ambiguous. CDR1 is MNHEY, CDR2 SVGAGI, per germline. The length of the CDR3 is 13 residues. Trimming cost V 8 bases and J 2 bases, with 11 bases left between them. This CDR3 is CASASLATDTQYF. CDR3 coding DNA: TGTGCCAGCGCTTCCCTCGCCACAGATACGCAGTATTTT.

The chain combines TRBV29-1 with TRBJ2-2; possibly TRBD1 or TRBD2 for D (5 bases each). Trimming pared 6 bases from V and 0 bases from J, leaving 11 bases between. The germline V gene has CDR1 SQVTM and CDR2 ANQGSEA. The CDR3 consists of 14 residues. The CDR3: CSVGTDANTGELFF. For the CDR3, the DNA is TGCAGCGTCGGGACGGACGCGAACACCGGGGAGCTGTTTTTT.

The genes are TRBV5-5 and TRBJ2-7, with TRBD1 matching over 9 bases. The CDR3 has 14 residues. Germline V CDR1 and CDR2: SGHKS, YYEKEE (reference sequence). The V and J ends lost 4 bases and 4 bases, in that order; junction bases with no gene match: 6. CDR3 coding DNA: TGTGCCAGCAGCGGGGGGACAGGGTGGTACGAGCAGTACTTC. This codes for CASSGGTGWYEQYF. Supplemented by reference TRBV5-5 and TRBJ2-7, the full variable domain reads DAGVTQSPTHLIKTRGQQVTLRCSPISGHKSVSWYQQVLGQGPQFIFQYYEKEERGRGNFPDRFSARQFPNYSSELNVNALLLGDSALYLCASSGGTGWYEQYFGPGTRLTVT.

In the case of this clone: Other DNA variants within this sample encode the same CDR3. The chain has TRBV30 and TRBJ2-7; no reliable D call. The CDR3 is 12 residues long. Deletions cut 0 bases from V and 4 bases from J, with 7 bases between. CDR1 is GTSNPN, CDR2 SVGIG, per germline (reference sequence). CDR3 nucleotide sequence: TGTGCCTGGAGTGTCCTTGGGTACGAGCAGTACTTC. This sequence encodes CAWSVLGYEQYF.

V usage is TRBV7-8 and J usage is TRBJ2-5; possible D gene TRBD1, 5 bases. Looked up from germline, CDR1 is SGHVS and CDR2 is FQNEAQ. CDR3 length: 13 residues. Trimming pared 3 bases from V and 5 bases from J, leaving 10 bases between. The CDR3, as DNA: TGTGCCAGCAGCTTCAGGGTTGATGAGACCCAGTACTTC. Translation gives CASSFRVDETQYF. Based on the CDR3 plus reference TRBV7-8 and TRBJ2-5, the full variable domain is GAGVSQSPRYKVAKRGQDVALRCDPISGHVSLFWYQQALGQGPEFLTYFQNEAQLDKSGLPSDRFFAERPEGSVSTLKIQRTQQEDSAVYLCASSFRVDETQYFGPGTRLLVL.